This record concerns one TCR beta chain sequence. Its antigen remains unidentified. TCRdb keeps only in-frame clones here, not all; method: immunoSEQ multiplex PCR. The repertoire has around 46,000 clones, about 77% of them found once; the top ten carry 5.2%. Noted time point: week 5, during vaccination. Alongside topical imiquimod, each dose of vaccine comprised 300 ug of mutant IDH1 20-mer peptide. New WHO grade 3 or 4 astrocytomas that were IDH1-mutant and ATRX-lost occurred in the donors. This record comes from a study of a mutant IDH1 vaccine in newly diagnosed glioma. Study information: Vaccination started 4-6 weeks after radiotherapy alone, or with temozolomide cycles. Earlier therapy was either radiotherapy, temozolomide, or both, and most got both.

Notes on the study in general: Variations in leading peripheral T cell clonotypes appeared to have no connection with pseudoprogression.

The CDR3 totals 15 residues. CDR1 is ENHRY and CDR2 is SYGVKD in the germline V gene. Between the trimmed V and J ends, which lost 3 bases and 1 base, there was a span of 10 bases. The starting material was PBMCs, obtained from a glioma patient whose treatment included an IDH1 peptide vaccine. The V call is TRBV10-3, the J call TRBJ1-5, with D perhaps TRBD1 (6 bases). The source is a man in his fifties or sixties with glioma. For the CDR3, the DNA is TGTGCCATCAGTGATTGGGGGGGCAGCAATCAGCCCCAGCATTTT. This encodes CAISDWGGSNQPQHF.